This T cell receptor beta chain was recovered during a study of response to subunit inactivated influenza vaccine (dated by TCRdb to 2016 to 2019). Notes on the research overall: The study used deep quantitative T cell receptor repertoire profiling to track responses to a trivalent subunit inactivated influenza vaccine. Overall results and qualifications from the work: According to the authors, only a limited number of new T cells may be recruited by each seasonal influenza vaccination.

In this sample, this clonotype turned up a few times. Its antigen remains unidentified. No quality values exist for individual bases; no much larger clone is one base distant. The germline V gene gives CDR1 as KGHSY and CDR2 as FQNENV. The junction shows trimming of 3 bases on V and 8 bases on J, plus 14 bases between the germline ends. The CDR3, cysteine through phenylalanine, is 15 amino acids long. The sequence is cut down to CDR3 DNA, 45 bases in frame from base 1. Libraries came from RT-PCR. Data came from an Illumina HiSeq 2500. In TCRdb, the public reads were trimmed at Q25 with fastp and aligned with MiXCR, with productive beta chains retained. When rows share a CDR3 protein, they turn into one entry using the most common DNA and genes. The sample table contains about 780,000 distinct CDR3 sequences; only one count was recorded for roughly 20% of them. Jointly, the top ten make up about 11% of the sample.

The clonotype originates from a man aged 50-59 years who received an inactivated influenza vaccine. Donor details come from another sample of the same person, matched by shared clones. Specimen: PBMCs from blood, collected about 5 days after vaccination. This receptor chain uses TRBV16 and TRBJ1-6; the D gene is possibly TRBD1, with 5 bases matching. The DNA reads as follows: TGTGCCAGCAGCCACGGAGGGGCTGGAGATTCACCCCTCCACTTT. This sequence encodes CASSHGGAGDSPLHF. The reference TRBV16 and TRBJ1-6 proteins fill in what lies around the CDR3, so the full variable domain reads GEEVAQTPKHLVRGEGQKAKLYCAPIKGHSYVFWYQQVLKNEFKFLISFQNENVFDETGMPKERFSAKCLPNSPCSLEIQATKLEDSAVYFCASSHGGAGDSPLHFGNGTRLTVT.